This TCR beta chain was identified during a study of vaccination and CD4 T cells after COVID-19 (dated by TCRdb to 2022 to 2024). Turning to the overall study: Every convalescent patient had a positive nasal swab PCR test for SARS-CoV-2, with mild disease in several patients and severe disease in one. Participants got two doses of the Pfizer-BioNTech BNT162b2 vaccine (n=8) or two doses of the Moderna mRNA-1273 vaccine (n=2). As controls, cultures received a CEFX viral epitope pool (the positive control), an HIV-1 Nef peptide pool (the negative control), or no peptide at all. In the convalescent cohort there were six males and four females, among whom were two Hispanic individuals, seven Caucasians, two Asians and one multiracial person. In roughly 11 COVID-19 convalescent patients and a handful of infection-naive healthy vaccine recipients, the spike-specific CD4+ TCR repertoire before mRNA vaccination was compared with the repertoire after mRNA vaccination. The cultures were stimulated with overlapping spike peptide pools from SARS-CoV-2 and from the common cold coronaviruses HCoV-NL63, HCoV-OC43 and HCoV-229E. Post-COVID blood samples were collected from convalescent patients a median of roughly 100 days after diagnosis, with a range of about 35 to 180 days. Post-vaccine blood samples were taken a median of about 77 days after the second vaccine dose, with a range of 14 to 241 days.

Beyond this particular receptor, the publication reports: Among the post-vaccine SARS-CoV-2-reactive clones in convalescent patients, a median roughly 85% showed up only after vaccination, which suggests vaccine-specific priming. Although the median number of SARS-CoV-2-reactive clonotypes went up from more than 20 after infection to some 40 after vaccination, the increase was not significant. Only a relatively small number of convalescent patients were included in the study, and early timepoints following natural infection were not analyzed. Of the vaccine-specific clones in convalescent patients, 304 of 307, or nearly all, reacted only to SARS-CoV-2 spike and did not cross-react with common cold coronaviruses.

Concerning this clonotype: This receptor's antigen is unknown. Per-nucleotide qualities are absent, and no much larger clonotype sits a single base away.

V is clipped by 2 bases and J by 4 bases, and the sequence between their germline boundaries is 6 bases long. The CDR3 spans 12 residues, from the cysteine through the phenylalanine. Only CDR3 DNA is held: 36 bases, read in frame from base 1. CDR1 and CDR2 are read off the germline V gene as ENHRY and SYGVKD. Libraries were built with PCR. DNA from cultured CD4+ T cells underwent TCR sequencing with the Oncomine TCR Beta short-read assay at the Johns Hopkins FTIC core. Genomic DNA was extracted from the cultured CD4+ T cells with the QIAamp micro DNA kit. The Oncomine TCR Beta libraries from cultured CD4+ T cells were pooled using unique dual indexes and then sequenced on an Illumina iSeq 100. Under the source paper's analysis protocol: Non-productive sequences were filtered out, and CDR3s that did not start with C, did not end with F or W, or were shorter than 7 amino acids were discarded. The MANAFEST web application was used to identify antigen-specific clonotypes by comparing peptide-stimulated wells against reference wells and other culture wells. For a clone to be called positive, the clone needed an FDR below 0.05, an odds ratio above 5, and a productive frequency above 0.1% in at least two of three replicate wells. Cross-reactive clonotypes were defined as significantly expanded in both SARS-CoV-2 spike wells and at least one common cold coronavirus spike condition. Using R version 3.6.1, CDR3 homology was evaluated through Levenshtein distances (stringdist) along with unrooted phylogenetic trees (ape). TCRdb reprocessed the public reads (quality trimming at Q25 with fastp, clone calling with MiXCR) and kept in-frame beta chains. Rows with a matching CDR3 protein are joined into one entry that keeps the most common DNA and genes. The V and J calls here are based on TCRdb, not the publication. For this sample the table gives 12,000 or so distinct CDR3 sequences, of which about 53% were detected only once. Approximately 20% of the sample is in the top ten clones.

Taken with the paper, the label for treatment or condition translates to: approximately 11-day PBMC culture with coronavirus spike peptide pools or control peptides (ViraFEST assay). The ViraFEST assay, used in the study, expanded antigen-specific T cells with peptide pools and then identified the expanded clonotypes through TCR sequencing. The convalescent patients' positive SARS-CoV-2 PCR tests fell between March and December 2020, which was before the Alpha, Beta and Delta variants emerged in the United States. PBMCs were cultured at about 2 million per well in IMDM supplemented with approximately 5.4% human AB serum and about 10 IU/ml IL-2, with 10 ug/ml peptide pools added. On days 3 and 7, half of the culture medium was replaced with fresh IL-2-containing medium. Once the cells had been in culture for roughly 11 days, the EasySep CD4+ T cell isolation kit was used to isolate CD4+ T cells by negative selection. Ficoll-Paque Plus gradient centrifugation was used to isolate PBMCs from whole blood, and the isolated PBMCs were then either used fresh or cryopreserved at -140C. Culture conditions were generally each tested in triplicate wells.

In this chain, TRBV10-3 is recombined with TRBJ2-7, with the D gene not confidently named. The source of this sequence is a human donor who had recovered from COVID-19. The sample taken for sequencing was CD4+ T cells from blood, cultured in vitro. The sequenced DNA is TGTGCCATCAGTGAGCACCAGTACGAGCAGTACTTC. Translation gives CAISEHQYEQYF.